The 22 T cell receptor beta chains given below trace back to one sample, sequenced in a study of blood T cell repertoires in COVID-19. The method was immunoSEQ multiplex PCR; TCRdb's version includes in-frame clones alone and lacks a portion of them. Among some 170,000 clones listed, around 84% were seen once. The sample comprised peripheral blood. The receptor set was obtained from a woman of 80 years or more with acute or convalescent COVID-19.

CDR3 nucleotide sequence: TGTGCCAGTAGTGATTCAATTCGGCAGGACAATCAGCCCCAGCATTTT. It yields the protein CASSDSIRQDNQPQHF. V and J are TRBV19 and TRBJ1-5, with unresolved D. The V and J ends lost 5 bases and 3 bases respectively, with 17 bases between them. Germline-derived CDR1 and CDR2 are LNHDA and SQIVND (reference sequence). There are 16 residues in the CDR3.

The rearrangement joins TRBV7-3 to TRBJ2-2; 7 nucleotides agree with TRBD1. The CDR3 sequence is 14 residues long. J lost 5 bases, V lost 4 bases, and 4 bases had no gene match. Looked up from germline, CDR1 is SGHTA and CDR2 is FQGTGA. CDR3: CASSSGQTTGELFF. In DNA, the CDR3 is TGTGCCAGCAGCTCGGGACAGACTACCGGGGAGCTGTTTTTT.

The CDR3 loop is CASSHPRWGLGNTIYF. In nucleotides, the CDR3 is TGTGCCAGCAGCCACCCACGGTGGGGGCTTGGAAACACCATATATTTT. The chain employs TRBV14 and TRBJ1-3; maybe TRBD1 (6 bases). CDR1 is SGHDN, CDR2 FVKESK, per germline. The length of the CDR3 is 16 residues. Trimming removed 3 bases from V and 3 bases from J, with 15 bases in between. The complete variable domain, with remaining parts taken from reference TRBV14 and TRBJ1-3, reads EAGVTQFPSHSVIEKGQTVTLRCDPISGHDNLYWYRRVMGKEIKFLLHFVKESKQDESGMPNNRFLAERTGGTYSTLKVQPAELEDSGVYFCASSHPRWGLGNTIYFGEGSWLTVV.

The genes are TRBV27 and TRBJ1-2, with D maybe TRBD1 (6 bases). The CDR3 totals 11 residues. Germline V lookup: CDR1 MNHEY, CDR2 SMNVEV (reference sequence). Trimming pared 0 bases from V and 13 bases from J, leaving 9 bases between. The CDR3 bases are TGTGCCAGCAGTTTATCGGGGGCGGCCACCTTC. This sequence encodes CASSLSGAATF.

The J gene is TRBJ1-3, the V gene TRBV6-1, with 9 bases aligning to TRBD1. Germline-derived CDR1 and CDR2 are MNHNS and SASEGT. This CDR3 region has 15 residues. V dropped 2 bases and J dropped 3; count of bases not matched to a gene: 2. CDR3 sequence (DNA): TGTGCCAGCAGTGAAAACAGGGGGCTTGGAAACACCATATATTTT. Residues: CASSENRGLGNTIYF.

The chain is built from TRBV9 and TRBJ2-5; maybe TRBD1 (5 bases). Germline V gives CDR1 SGDLS, CDR2 YYNGEE. Trimming stripped 0 bases from V and 5 bases from J, with 17 bases between. The CDR3 spans 16 residues. CDR3 protein: CASSVGNRPVGETQYF. The CDR3 bases are TGTGCCAGCAGCGTAGGCAACAGGCCCGTCGGGGAGACCCAGTACTTC.

The rearrangement joins TRBV6-5 to TRBJ1-5, with D maybe TRBD1 (5 bases). Deletions cut 4 bases from V and 1 base from J, with 11 bases between. The CDR3 length is 15 residues. The germline gives CDR1 MNHEY, CDR2 SVGAGI. The CDR3, as DNA: TGTGCCAGCAGTTCGTCGGGGGGGAGCAATCAGCCCCAGCATTTT. This gives the protein CASSSSGGSNQPQHF.

The V and J genes are TRBV24-1 and TRBJ2-2, with 8 bases fitting TRBD1. V shed 3 bases, J shed 5 bases, and the junction held 4 bases outside the gene matches. This CDR3 is built from 15 residues. Germline assignment: CDR1 KGHDR and CDR2 SFDVKD. The CDR3 nucleotides are TGTGCCACCAGTGATCAGGGGGCAAGGACCGGGGAGCTGTTTTTT. This encodes CATSDQGARTGELFF.

This chain connects TRBV19 to TRBJ1-1; D possibly corresponds to TRBD1 (6 bases). Germline V gene lookup returns CDR1 LNHDA and CDR2 SQIVND (reference sequence). The V gene lost 4 bases and the J gene lost 2 bases, with 11 bases spanning the gap. The CDR3 is 14 residues long. The CDR3 reads CASSTRTVNTEAFF. The CDR3 DNA reads TGTGCCAGTAGTACACGGACAGTAAACACTGAAGCTTTCTTT.

The V and J genes are TRBV7-2 and TRBJ1-5; 8 positions match TRBD1. CDR3 size: 15 residues. Trimming cost V 5 bases and J 3 bases; bases outside gene matches: 6. CDR1 is SGHTA and CDR2 is FQGNSA in the germline V gene. As DNA, the CDR3 is TGTGCCAGCAGCCTGGACAGGGCGGCCAATCAGCCCCAGCATTTT. It is translated as CASSLDRAANQPQHF.

V usage is TRBV6-5 and J usage is TRBJ1-3; 9 nucleotides agree with TRBD1. Germline lookup yields CDR1 MNHEY and CDR2 SVGAGI. This CDR3 comprises 13 residues. V lost 6 bases and J lost 5; bases outside the gene matches: 2. DNA of the CDR3: TGTGCCAGCAGACAGGGGGCACGAAACACCATATATTTT. Protein: CASRQGARNTIYF.

V and J are TRBV19 and TRBJ1-2; D not resolved. Germline CDR1 LNHDA, CDR2 SQIVND (reference sequence). V was pared by 5 bases and J by 5 bases, with 15 bases between. This CDR3 has 14 residues. The CDR3 loop is CASSQSGFRYGYTF. The DNA for the CDR3 is TGTGCCAGTAGTCAATCAGGATTTAGATATGGCTACACCTTC.

This clone has a handful of counts. This chain joins TRBV5-1 and TRBJ2-7; the D gene is possibly TRBD1 (6 bases). The germline V and J ends were trimmed by 0 bases and 3 bases, with 10 bases remaining between them. The V gene's germline CDR1 is SGHRS and CDR2 YFSETQ. CDR3 size: 14 residues. The CDR3 region has the DNA TGCGCCAGCAGCTTGGGACAGGTTATCTACGAGCAGTACTTC. The encoded protein is CASSLGQVIYEQYF.

This sequence joins TRBV2 and TRBJ2-7; TRBD1 agrees at 9 bases. The CDR3 extends over 14 amino acids. Germline loops: CDR1 SNHLY, CDR2 FYNNEI. Trimming cost V 9 bases and J 0 bases; bases outside gene matches: 6. The DNA for the CDR3 is TGTGCCAGGGATGGGACAGGGAGCTCCTACGAGCAGTACTTC. This encodes CARDGTGSSYEQYF. Based on the CDR3 plus reference TRBV2 and TRBJ2-7, the full variable domain is EPEVTQTPSHQVTQMGQEVILRCVPISNHLYFYWYRQILGQKVEFLVSFYNNEISEKSEIFDDQFSVERPDGSNFTLKIRSTKLEDSAMYFCARDGTGSSYEQYFGPGTRLTVT.

By proportion, this clone is medium-sized. V is TRBV6-1 and J is TRBJ1-6, with 8 bases lining up with TRBD1. The CDR3 has 17 amino acids. Germline V CDR1 and CDR2: MNHNS, SASEGT. J gave up 10 bases and V 0 bases, and 11 bases lay outside the gene matches. CDR3 nucleotides: TGTGCCAGCAGTGAAGCCCAGGGGGCCCAAATATACTCACCCCTCCACTTT. Translating it yields CASSEAQGAQIYSPLHF.

This CDR3 reads CASSFDRRNTEAFF. CDR3 bases: TGTGCCAGCAGTTTTGACAGAAGGAACACTGAAGCTTTCTTT. The chain has TRBV6-5 and TRBJ1-1; the D gene is possibly TRBD1 (5 bases). CDR1 is MNHEY and CDR2 is SVGAGI in the germline V gene. The V end was cut by 4 bases, the J end by 1 base, with 10 bases between. The CDR3 is made up of 14 amino acids.

The CDR3 sequence: CASSPAGQPQHF. The CDR3 nucleotides are TGTGCCAGCTCACCTGCAGGTCAGCCCCAGCATTTT. This chain links TRBV18 with TRBJ1-5; no firm D call. V lost 3 bases and J lost 6, with 6 bases in between. The germline gives CDR1 KGHSH, CDR2 LQKENI. The CDR3 spans 12 residues.

The chain links TRBV5-1 to TRBJ1-3; D may be TRBD1 (5 bases). This CDR3 has 15 amino acids. V lost 0 bases to trimming and J lost 4 bases, with 11 bases between them. CDR1 is SGHRS, CDR2 YFSETQ, per germline. The CDR3 nucleotides are TGCGCCAGCAGCTTGGCCCCAGGGCCAGGAAACACCATATATTTT. Translation: CASSLAPGPGNTIYF. Supplemented by reference TRBV5-1 and TRBJ1-3, the full variable domain reads KAGVTQTPRYLIKTRGQQVTLSCSPISGHRSVSWYQQTPGQGLQFLFEYFSETQRNKGNFPGRFSGRQFSNSRSEMNVSTLELGDSALYLCASSLAPGPGNTIYFGEGSWLTVV.

The rearrangement links TRBV7-7 to TRBJ2-5, with D possibly TRBD2 on 6 matching bases. Trimming took 5 bases from V and 1 from J, leaving 14 bases between them. The germline gives CDR1 SSHAT, CDR2 FNYEAQ (reference sequence). This CDR3 is built from 15 residues. The DNA for the CDR3 is TGTGCCAGCAGCGTCCCCGGAGGGTCCCAAGAGACCCAGTACTTC. It yields the protein CASSVPGGSQETQYF.

V gene TRBV6-6 combines with J gene TRBJ2-2, with 9 bases identical to TRBD2. The CDR3 is 14 residues long. The J segment lost 1 base and the V segment lost 11 bases, leaving 5 bases of the junction unmatched. Germline lookup yields CDR1 MNHNY and CDR2 SVGAGI (reference sequence). The DNA for the CDR3 is TGTGCCCTTTCTAGCGGGAAGAACACCGGGGAGCTGTTTTTT. This translates into CALSSGKNTGELFF.

The chain recombines TRBV27 with TRBJ1-2; TRBD1 is a possible D gene (6 bases). This CDR3 has 15 amino acids. Trimming took 6 bases from V and 5 from J, leaving 19 bases between them. Germline V CDR1 and CDR2: MNHEY, SMNVEV (reference sequence). This CDR3 is CASRSSGGLLYGYTF. The CDR3 DNA is TGTGCCAGCAGGTCGTCGGGGGGGCTTTTGTATGGCTACACCTTC.

The chain is built from TRBV3-1 (or the pseudogene TRBV3-2) and TRBJ1-6; no clear D. CDR1 and CDR2 from the germline V gene are LGHDT and YNNKEL (reference sequence). CDR3 length: 12 residues. The ends were cut back, 4 bases at V and 8 bases at J, with 6 bases in the middle. The CDR3 coding sequence is TGTGCCAGCAGCCTTCTCGATTCACCCCTCCACTTT. Amino acid sequence: CASSLLDSPLHF.